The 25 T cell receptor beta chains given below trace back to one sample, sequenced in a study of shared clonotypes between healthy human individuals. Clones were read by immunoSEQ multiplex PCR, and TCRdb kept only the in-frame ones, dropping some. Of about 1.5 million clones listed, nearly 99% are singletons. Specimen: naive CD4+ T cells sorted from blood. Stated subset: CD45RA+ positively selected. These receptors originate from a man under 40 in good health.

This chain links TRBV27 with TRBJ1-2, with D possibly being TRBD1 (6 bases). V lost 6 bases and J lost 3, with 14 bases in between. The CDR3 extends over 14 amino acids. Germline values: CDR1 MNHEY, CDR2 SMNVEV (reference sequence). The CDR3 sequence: CASRALDRDYGYTF. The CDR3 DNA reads TGTGCCAGCAGGGCCTTGGACAGAGACTATGGCTACACCTTC.

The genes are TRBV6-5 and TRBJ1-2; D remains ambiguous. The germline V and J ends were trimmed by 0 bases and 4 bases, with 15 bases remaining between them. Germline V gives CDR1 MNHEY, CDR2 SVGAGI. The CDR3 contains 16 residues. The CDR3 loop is CASSYSKARSPYGYTF. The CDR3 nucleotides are TGTGCCAGCAGTTACTCGAAGGCCAGGAGCCCCTATGGCTACACCTTC.

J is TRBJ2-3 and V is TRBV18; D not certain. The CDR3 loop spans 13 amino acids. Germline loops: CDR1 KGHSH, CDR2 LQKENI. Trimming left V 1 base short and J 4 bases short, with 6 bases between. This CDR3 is CASSPHTADTQYF. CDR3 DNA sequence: TGTGCCAGCTCACCACACACAGCAGATACGCAGTATTTT.

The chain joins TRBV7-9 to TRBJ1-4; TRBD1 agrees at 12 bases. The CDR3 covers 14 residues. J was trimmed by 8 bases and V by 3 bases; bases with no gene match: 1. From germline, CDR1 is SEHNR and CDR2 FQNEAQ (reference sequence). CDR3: CASSLGTGGEKLFF. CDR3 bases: TGTGCCAGCAGCTTGGGGACAGGGGGCGAAAAACTGTTTTTT.

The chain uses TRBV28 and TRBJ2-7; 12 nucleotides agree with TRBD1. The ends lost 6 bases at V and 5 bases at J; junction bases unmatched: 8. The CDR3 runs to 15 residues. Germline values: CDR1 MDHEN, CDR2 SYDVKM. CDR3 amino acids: CASSLPGQGANEQYF. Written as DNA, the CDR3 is TGTGCCAGCAGCCTCCCGGGACAGGGGGCGAACGAGCAGTACTTC.

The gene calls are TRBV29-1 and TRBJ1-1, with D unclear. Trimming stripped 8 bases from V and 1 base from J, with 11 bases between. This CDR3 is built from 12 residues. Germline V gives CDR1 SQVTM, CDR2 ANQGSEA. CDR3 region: CSSRAANTEAFF. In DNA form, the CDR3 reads TGCAGCTCCCGGGCTGCGAACACTGAAGCTTTCTTT.

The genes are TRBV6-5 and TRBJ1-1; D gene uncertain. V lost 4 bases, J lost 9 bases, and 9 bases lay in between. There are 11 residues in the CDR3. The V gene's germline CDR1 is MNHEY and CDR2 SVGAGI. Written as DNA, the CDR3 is TGTGCCAGCAGTTCAGAACACCAAGCTTTCTTT. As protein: CASSSEHQAFF.

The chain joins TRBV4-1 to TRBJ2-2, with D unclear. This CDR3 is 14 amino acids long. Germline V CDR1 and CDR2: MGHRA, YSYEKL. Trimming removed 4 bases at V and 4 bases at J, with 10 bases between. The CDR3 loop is CASSRADFTGELFF. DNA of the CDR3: TGCGCCAGCAGCCGAGCCGATTTCACCGGGGAGCTGTTTTTT.

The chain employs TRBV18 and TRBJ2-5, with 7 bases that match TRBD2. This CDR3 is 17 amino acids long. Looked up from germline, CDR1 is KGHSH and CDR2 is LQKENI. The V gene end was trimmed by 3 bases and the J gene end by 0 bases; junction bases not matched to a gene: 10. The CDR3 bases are TGTGCCAGCTCACCTCCAGTGGCACTAGCGAACCAAGAGACCCAGTACTTC. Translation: CASSPPVALANQETQYF.

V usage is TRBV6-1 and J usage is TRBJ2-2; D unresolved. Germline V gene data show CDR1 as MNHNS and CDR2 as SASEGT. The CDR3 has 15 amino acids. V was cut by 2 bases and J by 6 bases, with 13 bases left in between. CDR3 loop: CASSESHLVAGELFF. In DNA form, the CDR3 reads TGTGCCAGCAGTGAATCGCATCTGGTAGCCGGGGAGCTGTTTTTT.

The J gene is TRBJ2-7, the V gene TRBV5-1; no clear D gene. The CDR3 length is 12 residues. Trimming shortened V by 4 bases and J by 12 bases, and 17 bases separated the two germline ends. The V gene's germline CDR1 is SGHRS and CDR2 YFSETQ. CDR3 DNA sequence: TGCGCCAGCAGCGACGGAGACGTTTCATGGTACTTC. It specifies CASSDGDVSWYF.

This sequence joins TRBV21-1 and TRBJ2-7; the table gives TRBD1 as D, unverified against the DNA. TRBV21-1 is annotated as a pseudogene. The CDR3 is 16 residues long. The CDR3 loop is CASSRRTDRGRNEQYF. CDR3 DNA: TGTGCCAGCAGCAGAAGAACGGACAGGGGGCGAAACGAGCAGTACTTC.

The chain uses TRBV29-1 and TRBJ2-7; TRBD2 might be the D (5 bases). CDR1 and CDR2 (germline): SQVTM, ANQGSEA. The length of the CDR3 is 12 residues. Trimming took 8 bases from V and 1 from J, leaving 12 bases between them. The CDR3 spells CSCREGSYEQYF. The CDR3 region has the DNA TGCAGCTGTCGCGAGGGATCCTACGAGCAGTACTTC.

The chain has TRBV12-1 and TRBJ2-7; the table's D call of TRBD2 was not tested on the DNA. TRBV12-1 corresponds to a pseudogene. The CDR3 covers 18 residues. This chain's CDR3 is CASSFALLWQGGKYEQYF. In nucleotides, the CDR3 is TGTGCCAGCAGCTTTGCGCTGCTCTGGCAGGGAGGAAAGTACGAGCAGTACTTC.

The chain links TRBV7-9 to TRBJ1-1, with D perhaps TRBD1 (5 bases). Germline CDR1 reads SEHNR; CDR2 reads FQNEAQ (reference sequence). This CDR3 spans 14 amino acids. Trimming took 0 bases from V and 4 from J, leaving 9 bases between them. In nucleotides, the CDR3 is TGTGCCAGCAGCTTAGCGGCGGGGGGCACTGAAGCTTTCTTT. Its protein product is CASSLAAGGTEAFF.

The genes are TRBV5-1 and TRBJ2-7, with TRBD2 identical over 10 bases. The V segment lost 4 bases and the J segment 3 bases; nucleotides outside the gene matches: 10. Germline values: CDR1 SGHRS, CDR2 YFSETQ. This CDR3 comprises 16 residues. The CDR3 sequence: CASSIGLAETLYEQYF. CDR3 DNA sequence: TGCGCCAGCAGCATTGGACTAGCGGAAACACTCTACGAGCAGTACTTC.

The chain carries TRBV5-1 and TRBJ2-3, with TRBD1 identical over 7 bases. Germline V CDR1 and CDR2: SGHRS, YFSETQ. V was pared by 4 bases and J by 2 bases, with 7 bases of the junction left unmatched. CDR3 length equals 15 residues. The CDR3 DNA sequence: TGCGCCAGCAGCGGGGGACAGACCTTCACAGATACGCAGTATTTT. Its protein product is CASSGGQTFTDTQYF. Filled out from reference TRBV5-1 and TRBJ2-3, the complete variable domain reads KAGVTQTPRYLIKTRGQQVTLSCSPISGHRSVSWYQQTPGQGLQFLFEYFSETQRNKGNFPGRFSGRQFSNSRSEMNVSTLELGDSALYLCASSGGQTFTDTQYFGPGTRLTVL.

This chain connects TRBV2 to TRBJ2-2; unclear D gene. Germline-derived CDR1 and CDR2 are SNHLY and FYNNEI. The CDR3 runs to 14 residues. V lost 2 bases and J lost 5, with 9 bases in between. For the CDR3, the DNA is TGTGCCAGCAGTGAAAATAACGCTACCGGGGAGCTGTTTTTT. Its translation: CASSENNATGELFF.

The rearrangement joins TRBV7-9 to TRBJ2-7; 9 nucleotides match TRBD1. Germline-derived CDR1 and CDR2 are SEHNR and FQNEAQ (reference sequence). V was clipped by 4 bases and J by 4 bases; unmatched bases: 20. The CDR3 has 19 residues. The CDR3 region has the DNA TGTGCCAGCAGCTCATTAACAGGGGGCACTGGGCGGGATCCGTACGAGCAGTACTTC. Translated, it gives CASSSLTGGTGRDPYEQYF.

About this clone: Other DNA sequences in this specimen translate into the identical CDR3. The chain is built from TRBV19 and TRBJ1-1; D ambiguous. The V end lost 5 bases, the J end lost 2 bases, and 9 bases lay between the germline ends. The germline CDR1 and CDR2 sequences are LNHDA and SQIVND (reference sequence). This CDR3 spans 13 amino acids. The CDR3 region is CASSLFLNTEAFF. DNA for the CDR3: TGTGCCAGTAGTCTGTTTCTTAACACTGAAGCTTTCTTT. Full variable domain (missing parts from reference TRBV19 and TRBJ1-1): DGGITQSPKYLFRKEGQNVTLSCEQNLNHDAMYWYRQDPGQGLRLIYYSQIVNDFQKGDIAEGYSVSREKKESFPLTVTSAQKNPTAFYLCASSLFLNTEAFFGQGTRLTVV.

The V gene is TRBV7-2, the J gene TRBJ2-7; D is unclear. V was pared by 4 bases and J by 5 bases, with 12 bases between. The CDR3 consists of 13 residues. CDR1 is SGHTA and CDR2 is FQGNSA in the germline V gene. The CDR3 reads CASSSDNYDEQYF. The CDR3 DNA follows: TGTGCCAGCAGCTCCGATAACTATGACGAGCAGTACTTC. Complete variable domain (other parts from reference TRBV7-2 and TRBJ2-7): GAGVSQSPSNKVTEKGKDVELRCDPISGHTALYWYRQSLGQGLEFLIYFQGNSAPDKSGLPSDRFSAERTGGSVSTLTIQRTQQEDSAVYLCASSSDNYDEQYFGPGTRLTVT.

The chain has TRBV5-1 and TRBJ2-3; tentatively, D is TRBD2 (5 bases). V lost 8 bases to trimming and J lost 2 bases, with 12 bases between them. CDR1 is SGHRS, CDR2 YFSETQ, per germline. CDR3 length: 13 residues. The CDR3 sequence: CASTGELTDTQYF. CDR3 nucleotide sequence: TGCGCCAGTACCGGGGAGCTCACAGATACGCAGTATTTT.

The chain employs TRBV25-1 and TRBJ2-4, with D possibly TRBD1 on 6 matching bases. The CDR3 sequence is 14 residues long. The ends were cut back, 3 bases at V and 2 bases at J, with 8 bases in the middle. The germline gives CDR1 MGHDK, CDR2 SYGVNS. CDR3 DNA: TGTGCCAGCAGTGATACAGGGTCCAAAAACATTCAGTACTTC. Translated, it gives CASSDTGSKNIQYF.

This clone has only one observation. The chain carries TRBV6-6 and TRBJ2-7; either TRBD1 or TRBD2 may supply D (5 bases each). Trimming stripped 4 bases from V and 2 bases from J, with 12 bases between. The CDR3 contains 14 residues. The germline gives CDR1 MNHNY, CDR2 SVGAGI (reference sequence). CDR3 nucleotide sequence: TGTGCCAGCAGTTCCGGGACGCGGGCCTACGAGCAGTACTTC. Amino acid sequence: CASSSGTRAYEQYF.

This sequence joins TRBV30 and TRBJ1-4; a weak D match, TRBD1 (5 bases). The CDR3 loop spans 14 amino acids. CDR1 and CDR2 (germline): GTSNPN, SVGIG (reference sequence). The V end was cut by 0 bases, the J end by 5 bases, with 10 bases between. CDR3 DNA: TGTGCCTGGAGTGTTAGGACACCCAATGAAAAACTGTTTTTT. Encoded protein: CAWSVRTPNEKLFF.